A single sample is the source of the 3 T cell receptor beta chains below, sequenced in a study of memory CD4+ T cells and cytomegalovirus serostatus. The repertoire was sequenced with immunoSEQ multiplex PCR; TCRdb's copy has only in-frame clones and lacks some. Found here are about 82,000 clones, approximately 80% of them singletons; the top ten hold around 0.8%. The sort gate was single viable CD3+CD4+CD8-CD45RO+ cells for memory CD4+ T cells. Sequenced: memory CD4+ T cells from blood. The receptors stem from an adult in good health and CMV-seronegative.

The gene calls are TRBV30 and TRBJ1-3; no definite D call. Germline V gene lookup returns CDR1 GTSNPN and CDR2 SVGIG (reference sequence). The CDR3 is 12 amino acids. V was pared by 2 bases and J by 4 bases, with 6 bases between. The CDR3 bases are TGTGCCTGGAGTCCACAGGGAAACACCATATATTTT. Residues: CAWSPQGNTIYF. The full variable domain, its missing parts supplied by reference TRBV30 and TRBJ1-3, is SQTIHQWPATLVQPVGSPLSLECTVEGTSNPNLYWYRQAAGRGLQLLFYSVGIGQISSEVPQNLSASRPQDRQFILSSKKLLLSDSGFYLCAWSPQGNTIYFGEGSWLTVV.

V and J are TRBV10-1 and TRBJ1-1; D may be TRBD1 (5 bases). Per the germline V gene, CDR1 is WNHNN and CDR2 is SYGVQD (reference sequence). V lost 3 bases to trimming and J lost 0 bases, with 17 bases between them. This CDR3 spans 17 amino acids. This CDR3 reads CASSDQTGDSMNTEAFF. The CDR3 DNA reads TGCGCCAGCAGTGACCAAACCGGCGACAGCATGAACACTGAAGCTTTCTTT.

J is TRBJ2-5 and V is TRBV6-5; D is possibly TRBD2 (6 bases). With 6 bases removed from V and 1 base from J, the gap between germline ends came to 9 bases. This CDR3 is built from 13 residues. Looked up from germline, CDR1 is MNHEY and CDR2 is SVGAGI. CDR3 nucleotide sequence: TGTGCCAGCAGCTCTAGCGCCCAAGAGACCCAGTACTTC. It translates to CASSSSAQETQYF.